What follows are 8 T cell receptor beta chains derived from one specimen sequenced in a study of blood T cell repertoires in COVID-19. The protocol was immunoSEQ multiplex PCR, while the TCRdb copy is restricted to in-frame clones and leaves out a portion. Among approximately 150,000 clones listed, 84% were seen once. Sequencing was done on a sample of PBMCs or T cells enriched from blood (not recorded which). All receptors derive from a woman aged 50 to 60 with acute COVID-19.

This clone occurred a few times. The rearrangement uses TRBV21-1 and TRBJ1-1; the D call TRBD1 from the table was never checked on the DNA. TRBV21-1 is designated a pseudogene. There are 14 residues in the CDR3. This chain's CDR3 is CASSKVLGAAEAFF. The CDR3 region has the DNA TGTGCCAGCAGCAAAGTGCTGGGGGCAGCTGAAGCTTTCTTT.

The chain links TRBV18 to TRBJ1-1, with D hard to call. The CDR3 runs to 13 residues. V lost 3 bases and J lost 8, with 13 bases in between. The germline gives CDR1 KGHSH, CDR2 LQKENI. The CDR3 sequence: CASSPGGRREAFF. The CDR3 DNA follows: TGTGCCAGCTCACCGGGAGGACGGCGGGAAGCTTTCTTT.

This clone was seen just once. The chain employs TRBV29-1 and TRBJ1-4; D unresolved. Germline-derived CDR1 and CDR2 are SQVTM and ANQGSEA. The CDR3 is 15 residues long. V was pared by 4 bases and J by 4 bases, with 16 bases between. CDR3 amino acids: CSVVDAMRGNEKLFF. The CDR3 coding sequence is TGCAGCGTTGTAGATGCAATGCGGGGTAATGAAAAACTGTTTTTT.

The CDR3 nucleotides are TGTGCCAGCAGTGACAGACAGGGGGCTTTAGACAATCAGCCCCAGCATTTT. Encoded protein: CASSDRQGALDNQPQHF. This chain joins TRBV6-1 and TRBJ1-5; 10 bases are a match to TRBD1. J gave up 3 bases and V 3 bases, and 8 bases lay outside the gene matches. The CDR3 totals 17 residues. Germline assignment: CDR1 MNHNS and CDR2 SASEGT.

This clone was counted a few times. The chain has TRBV2 and TRBJ1-5; 8 nucleotides agree with TRBD1. The germline CDR1 and CDR2 sequences are SNHLY and FYNNEI. The CDR3 covers 19 residues. V shed 4 bases and J 2 bases; nucleotides not matched to a gene: 16. DNA of the CDR3: TGTGCCAGCAGTGCGACAGGCGGCAGGGGGCGAATGGGCAATCAGCCCCAGCATTTT. Protein product: CASSATGGRGRMGNQPQHF.

The rearrangement links TRBV19 to TRBJ2-1, with 13 bases aligning to TRBD2. CDR1 is LNHDA and CDR2 is SQIVND in the germline V gene (reference sequence). The CDR3 extends over 17 amino acids. J gave up 4 bases and V 7 bases, and 10 bases lay outside the gene matches. CDR3 sequence (DNA): TGTGCCAGTAACAAGAGACTAGCGGGAGGCCCATACAATGAGCAGTTCTTC. This translates into CASNKRLAGGPYNEQFF.

The CDR3 region is CASSQRLAGQQFF. Here the CDR3 DNA reads TGTGCCAGCAGCCAACGACTAGCGGGACAGCAGTTCTTC. The V and J genes are TRBV14 and TRBJ2-1; 11 nucleotides align to TRBD2. The CDR3 contains 13 residues. The germline V gene encodes CDR1 SGHDN and CDR2 FVKESK. V trimming: 2 bases; J trimming: 11 bases; junction bases outside the gene matches: 2.

The genes are TRBV2 and TRBJ1-5; D gene uncertain. Looked up from germline, CDR1 is SNHLY and CDR2 is FYNNEI. This CDR3 region has 18 residues. V dropped 6 bases and J dropped 2 bases, with 23 bases sitting between them. The CDR3 protein is CASRALAAVFAGNQPQHF. The CDR3 DNA follows: TGTGCCAGCAGGGCCTTGGCGGCAGTGTTCGCGGGCAATCAGCCCCAGCATTTT.